This entry lists 9 T cell receptor beta chains sequenced from one sample in a study of metastatic and nonmetastatic thyroid tumors. Thyroid surgery was preceded by no treatment in any patient. TCRdb ran MiXCR on the PCR reads. The repertoire consists of approximately 18,000 clones, with approximately 24% occurring once and the leading ten covering over 20%. Sequencing used tumor tissue. Source of these receptors: a female donor with papillary thyroid cancer or a benign thyroid nodule (not recorded which). Some clones in this sample may be carry-over from other donors' samples.

In regard to this clone: One end of the junction fails to match germline, which may point to a read error. The chain links TRBV11-2 to TRBJ1-1; the match to TRBD1 covers 7 bases. The CDR3 extends over 14 amino acids. The V gene's germline CDR1 is SGHAT and CDR2 FQNNGV. This CDR3 is CAISPQGRCTEAFF. DNA of the CDR3: TGTGCCATCAGCCCACAGGGGCGGTGTACTGAAGCTTTCTTT.

This clone was seen repeatedly, ten times or more. V gene TRBV7-9 combines with J gene TRBJ2-1; 10 bases agree with TRBD2. V shed 2 bases, J shed 7 bases, and the junction held 5 bases outside the gene matches. The CDR3 is 15 amino acids. Germline loops: CDR1 SEHNR, CDR2 FQNEAQ (reference sequence). The CDR3 is CASSLSGGARNEQFF. The CDR3, as DNA: TGTGCCAGCAGCTTAAGCGGGGGGGCCAGGAATGAGCAGTTCTTC.

The chain combines TRBV28 with TRBJ1-2, with D possibly being TRBD1 (5 bases). The CDR3 covers 14 residues. From germline, CDR1 is MDHEN and CDR2 SYDVKM. Trimming cost V 1 base and J 9 bases, with 15 bases left between them. CDR3 nucleotide sequence: TGTGCCAGCAGTTTATTTGGGGCGAGGCTTTGCTACACCTTC. This gives the protein CASSLFGARLCYTF.

The rearrangement uses TRBV6-5 and TRBJ1-2, with a tentative D call TRBD1 (6 bases). The germline CDR1 and CDR2 sequences are MNHEY and SVGAGI. This CDR3 is 15 amino acids long. Trimming took 7 bases from V and 4 from J, leaving 19 bases between them. The CDR3: CASITPGALAYGYTF. CDR3 nucleotide sequence: TGTGCCAGCATTACCCCAGGGGCCCTTGCCTATGGCTACACCTTC.

In nucleotides, the CDR3 is TGTGCCATGTCTCCGAAGGAGACCCAGTACTTC. Translation gives CAMSPKETQYF. The chain couples TRBV30 to TRBJ2-5; D gene uncertain. Germline V gives CDR1 GTSNPN, CDR2 SVGIG (reference sequence). This CDR3 is built from 11 residues. Trimming took off 8 bases at V and 5 bases at J, with 12 bases between the two ends. Full variable domain (missing parts from reference TRBV30 and TRBJ2-5): SQTIHQWPATLVQPVGSPLSLECTVEGTSNPNLYWYRQAAGRGLQLLFYSVGIGQISSEVPQNLSASRPQDRQFILSSKKLLLSDSGFYLCAMSPKETQYFGPGTRLLVL.

A remark on this clone: An end of the junction differs from the germline gene, which may be a read error. The chain recombines TRBV12-3 or TRBV12-4 with TRBJ1-3; a weak D match, TRBD1 (5 bases). The CDR3 loop spans 17 amino acids. The chain's CDR3 is CTSNYGGGVTSRNTIYF. The CDR3 DNA is TGTACCAGCAATTACGGCGGGGGAGTGACGTCACGGAACACCATATATTTT.

This clone was counted many times. The chain employs TRBV20-1 and TRBJ1-5; D is undetermined. The germline CDR1 and CDR2 sequences are DFQATT and SNEGSKA (reference sequence). This CDR3 is 13 amino acids long. The V end lost 0 bases, the J end lost 6 bases, and 9 bases lay between the germline ends. In DNA, the CDR3 is TGCAGTGCTAGAGACAGGATCGGTCAGCCCCAGCATTTT. Its protein product is CSARDRIGQPQHF.

This clone was counted many times. The chain joins TRBV6-2 or TRBV6-3 to TRBJ2-2; the D gene is possibly TRBD2 (5 bases). CDR1 MNHEY and CDR2 SVGEGT come from the germline V gene. The length of the CDR3 is 14 residues. V was shortened by 0 bases and J by 7 bases, with 9 bases between the two germline ends. CDR3 in amino acids: CASSYSLEGGELFF. The CDR3 DNA sequence: TGTGCCAGCAGTTACTCCCTAGAGGGCGGGGAGCTGTTTTTT.

This clone showed up many times. V is TRBV19 and J is TRBJ2-5, with D perhaps assigned TRBD1 or TRBD2 (6 bases each). Germline CDR1 is LNHDA and CDR2 is SQIVND (reference sequence). Trimming shortened V by 3 bases and J by 4 bases, and 9 bases separated the two germline ends. The CDR3 has 13 residues. CDR3 amino acids: CASSMGGRETQYF. For the CDR3, the DNA is TGTGCCAGTAGTATGGGGGGCAGAGAGACCCAGTACTTC.